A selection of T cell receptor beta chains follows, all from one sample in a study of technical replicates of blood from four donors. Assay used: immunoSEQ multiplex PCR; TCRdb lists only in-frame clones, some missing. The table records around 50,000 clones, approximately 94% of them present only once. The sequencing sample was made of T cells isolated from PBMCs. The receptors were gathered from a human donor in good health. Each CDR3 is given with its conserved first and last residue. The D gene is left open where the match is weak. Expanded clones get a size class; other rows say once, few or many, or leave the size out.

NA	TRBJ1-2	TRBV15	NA	CATSRAVDYGYTF	TGTGCCACCAGCAGAGCAGTCGACTATGGCTACACCTTC
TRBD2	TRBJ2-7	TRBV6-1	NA	CASSEYALAGGPSANF	TGTGCCAGCAGTGAATACGCCCTAGCGGGAGGCCCGAGCGCGAACTTC
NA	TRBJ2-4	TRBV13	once	CASPHIANRDFLGDIQYF	TGTGCCAGCCCTCATATTGCCAACAGGGATTTTTTGGGTGACATTCAGTACTTC
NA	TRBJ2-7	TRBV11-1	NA	CASSLDRTYEQYF	TGTGCCAGCAGCTTGGACAGAACCTACGAGCAGTACTTC
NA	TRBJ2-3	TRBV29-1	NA	CSVAGGSTDTQYF	TGCAGCGTTGCAGGAGGCAGCACAGATACGCAGTATTTT
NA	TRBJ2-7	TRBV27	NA	CASSSSLTSVSYEQYF	TGTGCCAGCAGTTCGTCCCTTACTAGTGTTTCCTACGAGCAGTACTTC
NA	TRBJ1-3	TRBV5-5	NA	CASSLEGPPRDTIYF	TGTGCCAGCAGCTTGGAGGGGCCGCCGCGTGACACCATATATTTT
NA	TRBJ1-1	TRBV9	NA	CASSVAGGNTEAFF	TGTGCCAGCAGCGTAGCGGGTGGGAACACTGAAGCTTTCTTT
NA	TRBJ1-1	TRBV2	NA	CASSEGRRATKAFF	TGTGCCAGCAGTGAAGGTCGCAGGGCCACGAAAGCTTTCTTT
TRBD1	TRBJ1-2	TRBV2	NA	CASSRQGAGYTF	TGTGCCAGCAGTCGACAGGGGGCCGGCTACACCTTC
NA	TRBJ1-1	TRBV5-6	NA	CASSSSPRTEAFF	TGTGCCAGCAGCTCCTCCCCCAGGACTGAAGCTTTCTTT
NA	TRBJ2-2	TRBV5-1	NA	CASSLALLAVTGELFF	TGCGCCAGCAGCTTGGCTTTACTAGCCGTCACCGGGGAGCTGTTTTTT
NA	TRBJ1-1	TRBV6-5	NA	CASSYQGEAFF	TGTGCCAGCAGTTACCAGGGTGAAGCTTTCTTT
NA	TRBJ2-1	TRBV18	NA	CASSLPRGNTFDNEQFF	TGTGCCAGCTCACTCCCCAGGGGTAACACGTTCGACAATGAGCAGTTCTTC
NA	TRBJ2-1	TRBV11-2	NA	CASSLDSTYSYNEQFF	TGTGCCAGCAGCTTAGATAGTACTTACTCCTACAATGAGCAGTTCTTC
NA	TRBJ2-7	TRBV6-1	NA	CASSVGKGGEQYF	TGTGCCAGCAGTGTCGGGAAGGGGGGGGAGCAGTACTTC